A single sample gave rise to the 20 T cell receptor beta chains below, sequenced in a study of cytomegalovirus exposure and HLA in healthy donors. The PCR was carried out with 60 Vbeta primers and 13 Jbeta primers. Sequencing used immunoSEQ multiplex PCR; TCRdb keeps in-frame clones, though not all of them. The repertoire holds 150,000 to 200,000 clones, with approximately 86% as singletons. Sequenced: PBMCs. The receptors stem from a woman between 18 and 30 years old in good health and CMV-seronegative.

DNA of the CDR3: TGCGCCAGCAGCTGGACTAGCGGGAACTACAATGAGCAGTTCTTC. Protein sequence: CASSWTSGNYNEQFF. The gene calls are TRBV5-1 and TRBJ2-1, with 12 nucleotides matching TRBD2. After removal of 3 bases from V and 3 bases from J, the junction contained 1 base not matched to a gene. Looked up from germline, CDR1 is SGHRS and CDR2 is YFSETQ. CDR3 size: 15 residues.

The chain joins TRBV27 to TRBJ2-7; a possible D gene is TRBD1 (6 bases). The CDR3 runs 15 residues. Germline assignment: CDR1 MNHEY and CDR2 SMNVEV (reference sequence). Trimming stripped 5 bases from V and 0 bases from J, with 14 bases between. In DNA, the CDR3 is TGTGCCAGCAGTCCCAAGGGGGTGTACTCCTACGAGCAGTACTTC. This codes for CASSPKGVYSYEQYF.

The chain employs TRBV28 and TRBJ2-7; D is perhaps TRBD1 (5 bases). Germline CDR1 is MDHEN and CDR2 is SYDVKM. The CDR3 runs 13 residues. Trimming took 8 bases from V and 1 from J, leaving 12 bases between them. The CDR3, as DNA: TGTGCCAGCCTTACGTCAGGGTCCTACGAGCAGTACTTC. This encodes CASLTSGSYEQYF. Full variable domain (rest looked up from reference TRBV28 and TRBJ2-7): DVKVTQSSRYLVKRTGEKVFLECVQDMDHENMFWYRQDPGLGLRLIYFSYDVKMKEKGDIPEGYSVSREKKERFSLILESASTNQTSMYLCASLTSGSYEQYFGPGTRLTVT.

This chain connects TRBV5-1 to TRBJ2-5, with TRBD2 matching 11 bases. TRBJ2-7 matches the DNA end more closely, so the J call is doubtful. From germline, CDR1 is SGHRS and CDR2 YFSETQ. The CDR3 length is 14 residues. The CDR3 sequence: CASSSGTSGYEQYF. DNA of the CDR3: TGCGCCAGCAGCTCTGGGACTAGCGGCTACGAGCAGTACTTC.

This rearrangement joins TRBV9 to TRBJ2-1, with TRBD2 identical over 10 bases. Germline V gives CDR1 SGDLS, CDR2 YYNGEE. J gave up 1 base and V 3 bases, and 4 bases lay outside the gene matches. CDR3 length: 16 residues. CDR3 loop: CASSARAGGSYNEQFF. As DNA, the CDR3 is TGTGCCAGCAGCGCCCGAGCGGGAGGGTCCTACAATGAGCAGTTCTTC.

J is TRBJ2-1 and V is TRBV5-4, with TRBD2 identical over 12 bases. The length of the CDR3 is 17 residues. Germline CDR1 is SGHNT and CDR2 is YYREEE (reference sequence). After removal of 3 bases from V and 10 bases from J, the junction contained 14 bases not matched to a gene. CDR3 region: CASSSGELAGGRGEQFF. The CDR3 DNA is TGTGCCAGCAGCTCCGGGGAACTAGCGGGAGGCCGGGGAGAGCAGTTCTTC.

The rearrangement links TRBV27 to TRBJ2-7, with a weak D call TRBD2 (6 bases). The length of the CDR3 is 15 residues. Germline V gene data show CDR1 as MNHEY and CDR2 as SMNVEV (reference sequence). V dropped 3 bases and J dropped 3 bases, with 15 bases sitting between them. This CDR3 reads CASSFGDGGIYEQYF. The DNA of the CDR3 is TGTGCCAGCAGTTTCGGGGATGGGGGGATCTACGAGCAGTACTTC.

Turning to this clone: The junction departs from the called germline gene at one end, perhaps through a read error. As DNA, the CDR3 is TGTGCCAGCAGCTTAATACACGGGACACACCAGTTTAACTATGGCTACCCCTTC. It yields the protein CASSLIHGTHQFNYGYPF. The rearrangement joins TRBV7-9 to TRBJ1-2, with D perhaps matching TRBD1 (6 bases). The CDR3 extends over 18 amino acids. The germline V gene has CDR1 SEHNR and CDR2 FQNEAQ (reference sequence). The full variable domain, with the rest looked up from reference TRBV7-9 and TRBJ1-2, is DTGVSQNPRHKITKRGQNVTFRCDPISEHNRLYWYRQTLGQGPEFLTYFQNEAQLEKSRLLSDRFSAERPKGSFSTLEIQRTEQGDSAMYLCASSLIHGTHQFNYGYPFGSGTRLTVV.

V gene TRBV5-6 combines with J gene TRBJ2-7; maybe TRBD2 (6 bases). CDR1 and CDR2 from the germline V gene are SGHDT and YYEEEE. V lost 0 bases, J lost 9 bases, and 22 bases lay in between. The CDR3 is 16 residues long. Here the CDR3 reads CASSLGFGDLGGVQYF. Here the CDR3 DNA reads TGTGCCAGCAGCTTGGGTTTTGGGGACCTCGGCGGGGTGCAGTACTTC.

The chain employs TRBV6-5 and TRBJ2-7; 7 bases line up with TRBD1. Germline-derived CDR1 and CDR2 are MNHEY and SVGAGI. This CDR3 has 15 amino acids. V lost 6 bases and J lost 0; bases outside the gene matches: 8. Here the CDR3 reads CASRPTGAPSYEQYF. For the CDR3, the DNA is TGTGCCAGCAGACCAACAGGGGCGCCCTCCTACGAGCAGTACTTC.

In its sample, this clone was seen once. The rearrangement links TRBV30 to TRBJ2-2; D might be TRBD2 (5 bases). Germline values: CDR1 GTSNPN, CDR2 SVGIG (reference sequence). CDR3 length: 15 amino acids. The V end lost 2 bases, the J end lost 4 bases, and 14 bases lay between the germline ends. CDR3 amino acids: CAWSSLGAATGELFF. The CDR3 nucleotides are TGTGCCTGGAGTAGCTTGGGAGCGGCCACCGGGGAGCTGTTTTTT.

The chain links TRBV28 to TRBJ1-5; 11 bases are a match to TRBD1. J gave up 0 bases and V 3 bases, and 7 bases lay outside the gene matches. The CDR3 totals 18 residues. CDR1 is MDHEN, CDR2 SYDVKM, per germline. In nucleotides, the CDR3 is TGTGCCAGCAGTTTTCCGGGACAGGGGGAGTATAGCAATCAGCCCCAGCATTTT. This codes for CASSFPGQGEYSNQPQHF.

The V and J genes are TRBV29-1 and TRBJ2-5, with 10 bases that match TRBD1. The CDR3 covers 15 residues. V shed 6 bases and J 5 bases; nucleotides not matched to a gene: 12. Germline V gives CDR1 SQVTM, CDR2 ANQGSEA. In DNA, the CDR3 is TGCAGCGTACACCCCGTATTGACAGGGGGCGAGACCCAGTACTTC. This translates into CSVHPVLTGGETQYF. The full variable domain, with the rest looked up from reference TRBV29-1 and TRBJ2-5, is SAVISQKPSRDICQRGTSLTIQCQVDSQVTMMFWYRQQPGQSLTLIATANQGSEATYESGFVIDKFPISRPNLTFSTLTVSNMSPEDSSIYLCSVHPVLTGGETQYFGPGTRLLVL.

This clone was picked up a small number of times. J is TRBJ1-5 and V is TRBV7-9; D is undetermined. Germline V CDR1 and CDR2: SEHNR, FQNEAQ (reference sequence). The CDR3 sequence is 12 residues long. Trimming took 3 bases from V and 4 from J, leaving 4 bases between them. The CDR3 coding sequence is TGTGCCAGCAGCTTTCTTAATCAGCCCCAGCATTTT. It translates to CASSFLNQPQHF.

The chain combines TRBV5-6 with TRBJ2-3; TRBD2 matches at 7 bases. The CDR3 extends over 18 amino acids. Germline CDR1 SGHDT, CDR2 YYEEEE. Trimming cost V 4 bases and J 6 bases; bases outside gene matches: 20. The chain's CDR3 is CASSTWGGLLTWEDTQYF. The DNA for the CDR3 is TGTGCCAGCAGCACGTGGGGGGGACTCCTCACGTGGGAGGATACGCAGTATTTT. Based on the CDR3 plus reference TRBV5-6 and TRBJ2-3, the full variable domain is DAGVTQSPTHLIKTRGQQVTLRCSPKSGHDTVSWYQQALGQGPQFIFQYYEEEERQRGNFPDRFSGHQFPNYSSELNVNALLLGDSALYLCASSTWGGLLTWEDTQYFGPGTRLTVL.

The DNA of the CDR3 is TGTGCCAGCAGCTTGGACAGGGGGCCCTATGGCTACACCTTC. Translated, it gives CASSLDRGPYGYTF. The gene calls are TRBV5-4 and TRBJ1-2, with 9 bases lining up with TRBD1. V was pared by 0 bases and J by 4 bases, with 1 base of the junction left unmatched. The CDR3 has 14 amino acids. CDR1 SGHNT and CDR2 YYREEE come from the germline V gene (reference sequence).

This clone has just one count. The chain carries TRBV21-1 and TRBJ2-5; TRBD2 is the table's D call and was not checked against the DNA. TRBV21-1 is recorded as a pseudogene. CDR3 size: 17 residues. DNA for the CDR3: TGTGCCAGCAGCAAAAATGGGTGGGGGGGCGAATCGGAGACCCAGTACTTC. It translates to CASSKNGWGGESETQYF.

This clone turned up a few times. J is TRBJ2-7 and V is TRBV6-5, with 15 bases that match TRBD2. Losses at the gene ends were 5 bases for V and 5 bases for J; bases not matched to a gene: 4. CDR3 length equals 15 residues. Germline V gene lookup returns CDR1 MNHEY and CDR2 SVGAGI. CDR3 amino acids: CASSGLAGGPHEQYF. As DNA, the CDR3 is TGTGCCAGCAGTGGACTAGCGGGGGGGCCGCACGAGCAGTACTTC.

This chain connects TRBV5-1 to TRBJ2-5, with TRBD1 identical over 7 bases. The assigned J gene may be wrong: the sequence end matches TRBJ2-7 better. Germline V gene data show CDR1 as SGHRS and CDR2 as YFSETQ. CDR3 length: 14 amino acids. In nucleotides, the CDR3 is TGCGCCAGCAGCTCGACAGGGATGGCCTACGAGCAGTACTTC. Protein: CASSSTGMAYEQYF.

The J gene is TRBJ1-1, the V gene TRBV2; no clear D. Trimming cost V 9 bases and J 2 bases, with 13 bases left between them. The V gene's germline CDR1 is SNHLY and CDR2 FYNNEI. This CDR3 is 13 amino acids long. CDR3 DNA: TGTGCCAGTCTGAAAGCCGTTAACACTGAAGCTTTCTTT. Amino acids: CASLKAVNTEAFF.